What follows is one T cell receptor (beta chain) and its context. The CDR3 spans 14 residues. Trimming left V 7 bases short and J 10 bases short, with 22 bases between. Per germline, CDR1 MNHEY and CDR2 SMNVEV (reference sequence). This sample is part of a study of cytomegalovirus exposure and HLA in healthy donors. Amplification used 60 Vbeta primers and 13 Jbeta primers. Original handling: In a later analysis, 10 million to 11 million of about 80 million unique beta chains occurred in at least two donors. Produced via immunoSEQ multiplex PCR; TCRdb's table is partial and in-frame only. Clonal size and the V and J genes are those of that table, whereas D and trimming came from the DNA. In the table there are under 200,000 clones, approximately 80% of which are singletons.

The clonotype was recovered from a woman in her 50s in good health and CMV-seronegative. The sample comprised PBMCs. V gene TRBV27 combines with J gene TRBJ2-5, with D perhaps matching TRBD1 (5 bases). The CDR3 nucleotides are TGTGCCAGCACCCTCGACCCAGGGTCTGGGTTCCAGTACTTC. This codes for CASTLDPGSGFQYF.